This TCR beta chain derives from a study of control samples from healthy donors and cancer patients. Trimming removed 7 bases at V and 4 bases at J, with 10 bases between. Germline loops: CDR1 LNHNV, CDR2 YYDKDF (reference sequence). This CDR3 has 12 amino acids. This clone came up once. Measured with immunoSEQ multiplex PCR; TCRdb has only the in-frame clones, and not every one. The repertoire includes about 160,000 clones, 70% to 90% of them detected once, and around 11% sits in the top ten. The specimen was blood. The chain uses TRBV15 and TRBJ1-2, with D hard to call. The clonotype comes from a man aged 25-40 years in good health. In nucleotides, the CDR3 is TGTGCCACCAACACGAAGGGCTATGGCTACACCTTC. It specifies CATNTKGYGYTF.